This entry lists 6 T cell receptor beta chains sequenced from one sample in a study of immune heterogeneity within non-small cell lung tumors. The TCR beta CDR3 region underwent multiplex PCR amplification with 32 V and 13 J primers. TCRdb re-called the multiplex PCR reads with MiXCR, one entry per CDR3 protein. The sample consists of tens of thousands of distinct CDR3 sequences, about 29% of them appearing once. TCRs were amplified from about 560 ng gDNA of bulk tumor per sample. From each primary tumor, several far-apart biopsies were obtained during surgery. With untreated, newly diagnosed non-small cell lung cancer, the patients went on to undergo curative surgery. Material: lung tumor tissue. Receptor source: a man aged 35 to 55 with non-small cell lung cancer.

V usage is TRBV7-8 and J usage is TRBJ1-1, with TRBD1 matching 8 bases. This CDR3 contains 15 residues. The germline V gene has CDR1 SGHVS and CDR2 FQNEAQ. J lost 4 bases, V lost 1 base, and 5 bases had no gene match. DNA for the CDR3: TGTGCCAGCAGCTTAGAGACAGGGGTGTTCACTGAAGCTTTCTTT. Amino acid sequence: CASSLETGVFTEAFF.

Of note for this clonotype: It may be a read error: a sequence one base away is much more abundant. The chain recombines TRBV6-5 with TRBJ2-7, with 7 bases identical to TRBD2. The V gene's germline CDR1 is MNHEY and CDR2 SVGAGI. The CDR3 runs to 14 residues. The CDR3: CDSSWRETSLEQYF. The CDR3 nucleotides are TGTGACAGCAGTTGGCGAGAGACTAGCCTCGAGCAGTACTTC.

The DNA for the CDR3 is TGTGCCAGCAGCGTAAAACAAGGAACTGAAGCTTTCTTT. Its translation: CASSVKQGTEAFF. V gene TRBV7-9 combines with J gene TRBJ1-1; D not resolved. The CDR3 spans 13 residues. V lost 5 bases and J 5 bases, leaving 12 bases between the germline ends. CDR1 is SEHNR and CDR2 is FQNEAQ in the germline V gene (reference sequence).

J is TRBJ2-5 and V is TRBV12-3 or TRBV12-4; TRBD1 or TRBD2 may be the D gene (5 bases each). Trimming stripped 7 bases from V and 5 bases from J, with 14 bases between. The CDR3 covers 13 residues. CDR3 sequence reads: CASTPKGTETQYF. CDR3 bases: TGTGCCAGCACCCCCAAGGGGACGGAGACCCAGTACTTC.

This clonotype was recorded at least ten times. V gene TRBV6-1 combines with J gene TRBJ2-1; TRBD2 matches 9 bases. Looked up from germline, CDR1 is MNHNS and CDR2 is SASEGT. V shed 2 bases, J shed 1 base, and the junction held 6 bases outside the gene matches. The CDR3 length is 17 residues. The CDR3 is CASSEMAGGLSYNEQFF. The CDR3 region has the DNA TGTGCCAGCAGTGAAATGGCGGGAGGGTTGTCCTACAATGAGCAGTTCTTC.

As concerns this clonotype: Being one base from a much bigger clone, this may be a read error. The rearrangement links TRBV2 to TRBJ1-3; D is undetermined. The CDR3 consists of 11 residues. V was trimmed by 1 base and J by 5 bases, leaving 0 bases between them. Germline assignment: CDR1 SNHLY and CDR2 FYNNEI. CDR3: CASSEGNTIYF. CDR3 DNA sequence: TGTGCCAGCAGTGAAGGAAACACCATATATTTT.